This T cell receptor beta chain was sequenced for a study of beta chain features in type 1 diabetes. Study-wide results and limits: All four CD4+ subsets from Type 1 diabetes patients carried moderately but significantly shorter TCRB CDR3s. Sampled from patients, naive, central memory and Treg TCRB repertoires appeared more similar than those sampled from healthy donors. The cDNA sequencing approach could over-represent high-TCR-expressing cells. For type 1 diabetes patients, VDJ junctions showed fewer insertions and more deletions.

Expressed TCRB transcripts got sequenced, as all isolated RNA was reverse transcribed. Profiling relied on immunoSEQ multiplex PCR, and the TCRdb table lists in-frame clones only, not all of them. Of about 340,000 clones listed, approximately 12% are singletons. This clone was seen more than once but under ten times. Its antigen is still unknown. Trimming removed 0 bases from V and 4 bases from J; junction bases left unmatched: 2. Germline CDR1 and CDR2: SGHNT and YYREEE (reference sequence). This CDR3 is 16 amino acids long. V and J are TRBV5-4 and TRBJ2-1; 12 positions agree with TRBD2. Source material: naive CD4+ T cells from blood. The sequence was obtained from a young woman with type 1 diabetes. The CDR3: CASSLELAGGYNEQFF. The CDR3 DNA is TGTGCCAGCAGCTTGGAGCTAGCGGGAGGGTACAATGAGCAGTTCTTC.